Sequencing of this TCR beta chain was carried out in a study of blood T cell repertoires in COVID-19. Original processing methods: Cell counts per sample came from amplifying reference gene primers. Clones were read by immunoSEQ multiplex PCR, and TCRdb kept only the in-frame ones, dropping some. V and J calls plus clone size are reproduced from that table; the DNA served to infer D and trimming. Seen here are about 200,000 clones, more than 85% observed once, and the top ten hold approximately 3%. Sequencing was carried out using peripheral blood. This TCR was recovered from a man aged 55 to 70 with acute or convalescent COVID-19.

CDR3 bases: TGTGCCAGCAGCTTAGGCCCCGGGACTAACTACGAGCAGTACTTC. This codes for CASSLGPGTNYEQYF. This rearrangement joins TRBV11-3 to TRBJ2-7, with 7 bases that match TRBD2. CDR3 size: 15 residues. V trimming: 1 base; J trimming: 3 bases; junction bases outside the gene matches: 6. Germline CDR1 is SGHNT and CDR2 is YENEEA.